Below, one T cell receptor (beta chain) is given with its context. This CDR3 region has 14 residues. This record comes from a study of radiation and T cells in renal cell carcinoma. The sample's time point: blood 4 weeks post-SBRT, at nephrectomy. Treatment denoted: 15 Gy SBRT to primary tumor, nephrectomy 4 weeks later. Nephrectomy followed 15 Gy stereotactic body radiation by 4 weeks. The assay was immunoSEQ multiplex PCR, and TCRdb's table has in-frame clones only and misses some. The data show about 64,000 clones, with about 83% seen just once and over 5.5% held by the top ten. The chain combines TRBV21-1 with TRBJ1-2; the D call of TRBD1 is as the table states it, not checked on the DNA. TRBV21-1 is listed as a pseudogene. This sequence was found in a man between 60 and 70 years old with renal cell carcinoma. Specimen: blood, collected from a patient whose treatment included radiotherapy and nephrectomy. The CDR3 loop reads CASSKYGAGYGYTF. In DNA form, the CDR3 reads TGTGCCAGCAGCAAATATGGGGCAGGCTATGGCTACACCTTC.